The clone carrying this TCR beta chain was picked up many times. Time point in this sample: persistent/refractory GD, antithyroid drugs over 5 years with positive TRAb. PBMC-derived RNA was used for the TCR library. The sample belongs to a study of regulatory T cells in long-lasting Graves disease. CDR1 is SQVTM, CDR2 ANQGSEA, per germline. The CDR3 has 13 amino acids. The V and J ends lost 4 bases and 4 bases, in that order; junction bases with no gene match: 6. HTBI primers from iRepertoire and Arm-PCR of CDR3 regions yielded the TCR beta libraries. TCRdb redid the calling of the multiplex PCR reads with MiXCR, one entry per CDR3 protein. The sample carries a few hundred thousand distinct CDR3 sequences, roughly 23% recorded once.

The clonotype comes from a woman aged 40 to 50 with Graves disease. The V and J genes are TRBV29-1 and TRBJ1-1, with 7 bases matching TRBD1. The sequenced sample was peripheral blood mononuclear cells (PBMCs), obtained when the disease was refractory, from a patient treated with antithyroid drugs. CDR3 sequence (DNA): TGCAGCGTTGCCGACAGGGTCGGCACTGAAGCTTTCTTT. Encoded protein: CSVADRVGTEAFF.